The present TCR beta chain was sequenced within a study of OX40 agonist ivuxolimab in advanced cancers. Regarding the complete study: Ivuxolimab was a fully human IgG2 agonistic monoclonal antibody targeting the costimulatory receptor OX40 (CD134). Intravenous ivuxolimab was administered to patients every 2 weeks at six dose levels: 0.01, 0.1, 0.3, 1.5, 3 and 10 mg/kg. Of the approximately 54 patients in dose escalation, 19 had hepatocellular carcinoma, approximately 15 had melanoma, 9 had renal cell carcinoma and 9 had head and neck cancer. A male proportion of nearly 85% and a mean age of approximately 62 years, ranging from 23 to 79, were recorded for the dose-escalation cohort. Prior anti-PD-1, anti-PD-L1 or anti-CTLA-4 therapy was permitted, and checkpoint inhibitors had been received by about 36% of dose-escalation patients. Partial responses occurred in three dose-escalation patients, of whom one had hepatocellular carcinoma and two had cutaneous melanoma. Peripheral TCRbeta sequencing was intended to test whether TCR sequence diversity was altered and clonal T-cell expansion was caused by ivuxolimab. The monotherapy dose-escalation portion (N ≈ 56 patients) of the phase I ivuxolimab trial is reported in the paper.

Concerning this clone itself: Its antigen remains undetermined. One base away there is no much larger clone; base qualities are not given.

Overall study outcomes, separate from this receptor: After ivuxolimab, CD8+ T cells had more expanded clones than CD4+ T cells on average. Antigen specificity was not determined for the clonally expanded peripheral T cells. Low levels of normalized T-cell clonal expansion were also seen in some patients who did not respond. At doses from 0.1 to 3.0 mg/kg, clonal expansion was seen in both CD4+ and CD8+ blood T cells between baseline and week 6. In the 0.1-3.0 mg/kg groups, partial responders were among the patients with the lowest normalized peripheral clonal expansion, particularly in CD8+ T cells.

Patients with a history of autoimmune disease or receiving systemic immunosuppression were excluded from the trial. Peripheral blood for TCR sequencing was collected from all dose cohorts at baseline, on cycle 4 day 1, and on cycle 7 day 1. Samples came from an open-label, multicenter, first-in-human phase I dose-escalation trial of ivuxolimab. Adults with locally advanced or metastatic head and neck squamous cell, hepatocellular, melanoma or renal cell carcinoma were enrolled in the trial. Before TCR sequencing, CD4+ T cells and CD8+ T cells from peripheral blood were sorted into separate populations. The CDR3 contains 13 residues, cysteine and phenylalanine counted. Of the read, only the CDR3 DNA is kept; its 39 bases are in frame from base 1. V is cut by 5 bases and J by 8 bases, and the space between the germline ends is 15 bases. For CDR1 and CDR2, the germline V gene lists SGHTA and FQGTGA.

Genomic DNA was isolated from the sorted cells so that the TCRbeta CDR3 region could be sequenced. TCRbeta CDR3 regions were sequenced using the immunoSEQ Assay. TCRdb obtained this table from immuneACCESS and retained in-frame rearrangements with V and J assigned. These tables miss some clones; where compared with another copy, unresolved V genes account for less than half of the shortfall, and the remainder is unexplained. The sample records approximately 58,000 clones, less than 90% of which are singletons. Of the sample, about 0.71% falls within the top ten clones. The material was CD4+ or CD8+ T cells sorted from blood, obtained in a trial of the OX40 agonist ivuxolimab. The TCR comes from an adult with an advanced solid tumor such as melanoma, head and neck, liver or kidney cancer. The V gene is TRBV7-3 and the J gene is TRBJ1-2; the D segment could be TRBD1, given 5 matching bases. The DNA sequence is TGTGCCAGCAGCCCACAGTGGGGGGACGGCTACACCTTC. Its coded protein is CASSPQWGDGYTF.